The sample holds one count of the clone carrying this T cell receptor (beta chain). No antigen is known for it. This sample is drawn from a study of Ad26.COV2.S vaccination and SARS-CoV-2 variants. General observations from the study: People given the vaccine had a wider spike-specific TCR breadth than placebo recipients did.

The assay was immunoSEQ multiplex PCR, and TCRdb's table has in-frame clones only and misses some. The sample records some 390,000 clones, roughly 90% being singletons. In germline, CDR1 is LGHNA, CDR2 YSLEER. Trimming stripped 1 base from V and 7 bases from J, with 16 bases between. The CDR3 has 15 amino acids. Treatment indicated: approximately 18 received Ad26.COV2.S at low or high dose, single or two shots; roughly five received placebo; per-sample allocation not given. Material that was analyzed had been drawn on day 63 after the first vaccine or placebo injection. This TCR came from a person aged 18-65 years who received the Ad26.COV2.S COVID-19 vaccine or a placebo. The sequencing used peripheral blood, collected in a trial of Ad26.COV2.S vaccine versus placebo. The chain is built from TRBV4-3 and TRBJ1-1, with D possibly being TRBD1 (6 bases). CDR3 in amino acids: CASSQVALGGGEAFF. CDR3 nucleotide sequence: TGCGCCAGCAGCCAAGTGGCCTTAGGGGGAGGTGAAGCTTTCTTT.